One T cell receptor (beta chain) is described in this entry. The antigen it recognizes is unknown. Base qualities are not recorded, but no much larger clone differs from it by a single base. Read against the paper, the sample's time point label means: baseline pretreatment blood. The sample's treatment or condition label is to be understood as: 15 Gy SBRT to primary tumor, nephrectomy 4 weeks later. To follow tumor-enriched clonotypes, peripheral blood was collected serially from radiation-treated patients at baseline and again at 2 weeks and 4 weeks after SBRT. All patients had renal cell carcinoma with clear cell pathology. Genomic DNA for TCR sequencing was prepared using the QIAamp DNA Blood Mini Kit (Qiagen). The analyses included just those samples that passed every quality control check. TCR beta libraries were generated from genomic DNA with the immunoSEQ kit, following the manufacturer's recommendations. To prepare libraries, a first multiplex PCR with proprietary primers was run, followed by a second PCR that added unique barcodes, and a bead cleanup was done after each round. A kit-provided positive control reaction and a negative control reaction were included in every sample batch. The final libraries underwent checking on an Agilent 4200 TapeStation D1000 ScreenTape, volumetric pooling, and quantification by qPCR. Sequencing was performed on an Illumina NextSeq500 with a MidOutput 150-cycle cartridge, and 156 Read1 and 15 Index1 cycles were run with kit custom primers. The pooled library was loaded at approximately 1.1 pM with a roughly 22% PhiX control spike-in. The original methods were these. Vendor-processed data were analyzed in R, and a clonotype was defined as all T cells sharing the same CDR3 nucleotide sequence. For clone abundance analyses, frequencies were normalized to the 10,000 most abundant clones in each sample. Public T cell clones, averaging fewer than five per sample, were removed before analysis. An abundance difference of at least 32-fold between compartments was the criterion for calling clonotypes tumor-enriched or baseline blood-enriched. A beta-binomial differential abundance model was used to identify clonotypes that were expanded or contracted between blood time points. The Baroni-Urbani and Buser coefficient was used to measure tumor-blood repertoire similarity, and groups were compared with two-tailed Wilcoxon tests in R. The clones in this table, taken by TCRdb from immuneACCESS, are in-frame only. Not every clone is retained; where verified, under half of the shortfall comes from an unresolved V gene, and the cause of the rest is unknown. The DNA was the basis for D and trimming; V, J and clone size are from that table. The sample yields roughly 100,000 clones; 75% to 90% were counted once. The ten largest clones add up to 7.5% to 8.5% of the sample.

These data originate in a study of radiation and T cells in renal cell carcinoma (dated by TCRdb to 2019 to 2021). A note on the overall study: The samples were obtained from a clinical trial, where primary renal cell carcinomas were treated with 15 Gy stereotactic body radiation therapy and then removed by nephrectomy 4 weeks afterward. In total, some 50 samples, comprising 25 or so tumors and about 27 peripheral blood samples, were subjected to TCR beta sequencing. Across all 53 samples, 4,016,671 unique CDR3 nucleotide sequences, encoding roughly 2,600,000 unique CDR3 amino acid sequences, were identified. What the study reported, not specific to this receptor: In blood, the top tumor clonotypes increased from baseline to 2 weeks after radiation and then shrank by 4 weeks, which suggests a temporary expansion of tumor-resident clones. Effects of radiation dose or scheduling on the TCR repertoire could not be addressed with the single-armed trial design. Because pretreatment tumor biopsies were not available, the baseline intratumoral presence of clonotypes could not be determined. Changes in the blood repertoire were not tracked past 4 weeks after treatment.

From cysteine to phenylalanine, the CDR3 is 14 amino acids long. CDR3 DNA is the only sequence kept; it has 42 bases, read in frame from the first base. In the germline V gene, CDR1 corresponds to SGHRS and CDR2 to YFSETQ. V is cut by 2 bases and J by 2 bases, and the space between the germline ends is 10 bases. The specimen was blood, collected from a patient whose treatment included radiotherapy and nephrectomy. The V gene is TRBV5-1 and the J gene is TRBJ2-5; TRBD2 could be the D gene, as 5 bases match. The clonotype comes from a man aged 45-65 years with renal cell carcinoma. The CDR3 in this case is CASSFGGSQETQYF. The sequenced DNA is TGCGCCAGCAGCTTTGGAGGTTCACAAGAGACCCAGTACTTC. Outside the CDR3, residues come from the reference TRBV5-1 and TRBJ2-5 proteins, so the full variable domain is: KAGVTQTPRYLIKTRGQQVTLSCSPISGHRSVSWYQQTPGQGLQFLFEYFSETQRNKGNFPGRFSGRQFSNSRSEMNVSTLELGDSALYLCASSFGGSQETQYFGPGTRLLVL.